Below, one TCR beta chain is given with its context. What it binds is not known. It was with 60 Vbeta and 13 Jbeta primers that the PCR ran. Clones were read by immunoSEQ multiplex PCR, and TCRdb kept only the in-frame ones, dropping some. The sample carries 150,000 to 200,000 clones, 70% to 80% recorded once. The sample originates from a study of cytomegalovirus exposure and HLA in healthy donors. Study results and limitations: From TCR beta sequences, most subjects' HLA-A and HLA-B alleles were reportedly predicted accurately. Versus the roughly 670-donor mean, an Asian-associated ancestry cluster reportedly showed fewer N-insertions in a later analysis. Highly shared variants forming one cluster were likely a sequencing artifact. Presence/absence analyses took donor sequencing depth as roughly uniform.

Sequencing was carried out using PBMCs. The receptor comes from a man between 45 and 60 years old in good health and CMV-seropositive.

CDR3 sequence: CASRAKGAYNEQFF. DNA for the CDR3: TGCGCCAGCAGGGCGAAGGGGGCCTACAATGAGCAGTTCTTC. The rearrangement links TRBV10-2 to TRBJ2-1, with D tentatively TRBD1 (6 bases). Germline CDR1 is WSHSY and CDR2 is SAAADI. The CDR3 is 14 amino acids. V gave up 6 bases and J gave up 2 bases, with 11 bases separating them.